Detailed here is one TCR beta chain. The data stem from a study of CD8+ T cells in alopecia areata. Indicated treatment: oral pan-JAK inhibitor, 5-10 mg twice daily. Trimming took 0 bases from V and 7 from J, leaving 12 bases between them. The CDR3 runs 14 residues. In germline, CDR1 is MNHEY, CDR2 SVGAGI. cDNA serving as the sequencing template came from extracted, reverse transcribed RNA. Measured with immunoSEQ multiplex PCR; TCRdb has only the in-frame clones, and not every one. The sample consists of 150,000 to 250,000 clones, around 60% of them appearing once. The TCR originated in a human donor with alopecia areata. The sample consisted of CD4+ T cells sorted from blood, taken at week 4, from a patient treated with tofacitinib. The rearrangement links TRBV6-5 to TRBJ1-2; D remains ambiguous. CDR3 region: CASSYSSWVPGYTF. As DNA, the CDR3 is TGTGCCAGCAGTTACTCCTCATGGGTCCCTGGCTACACCTTC.